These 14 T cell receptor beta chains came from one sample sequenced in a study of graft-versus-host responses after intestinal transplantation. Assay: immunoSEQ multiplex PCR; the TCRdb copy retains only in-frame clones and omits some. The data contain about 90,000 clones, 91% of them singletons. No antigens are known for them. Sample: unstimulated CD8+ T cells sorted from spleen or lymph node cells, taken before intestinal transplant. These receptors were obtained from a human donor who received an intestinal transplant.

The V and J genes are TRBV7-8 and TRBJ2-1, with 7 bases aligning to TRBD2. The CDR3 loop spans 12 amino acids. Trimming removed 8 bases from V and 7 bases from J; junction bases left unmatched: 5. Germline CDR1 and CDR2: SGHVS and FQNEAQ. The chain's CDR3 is CASGRAGNEQFF. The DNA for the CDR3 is TGTGCCAGCGGGAGGGCCGGGAATGAGCAGTTCTTC. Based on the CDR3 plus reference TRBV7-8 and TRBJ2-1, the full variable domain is GAGVSQSPRYKVAKRGQDVALRCDPISGHVSLFWYQQALGQGPEFLTYFQNEAQLDKSGLPSDRFFAERPEGSVSTLKIQRTQQEDSAVYLCASGRAGNEQFFGPGTRLTVL.

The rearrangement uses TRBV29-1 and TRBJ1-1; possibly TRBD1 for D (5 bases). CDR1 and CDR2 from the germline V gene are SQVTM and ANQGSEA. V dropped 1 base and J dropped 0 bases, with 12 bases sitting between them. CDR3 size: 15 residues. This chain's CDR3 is CSVEGLQALNTEAFF. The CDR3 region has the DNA TGCAGCGTTGAAGGTTTACAGGCCCTGAACACTGAAGCTTTCTTT.

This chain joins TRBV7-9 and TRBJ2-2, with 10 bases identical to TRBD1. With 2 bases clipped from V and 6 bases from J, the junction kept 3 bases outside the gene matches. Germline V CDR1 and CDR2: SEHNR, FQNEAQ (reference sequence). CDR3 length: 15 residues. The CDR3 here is CASSLRQGAAGELFF. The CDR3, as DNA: TGTGCCAGCAGCTTAAGACAGGGGGCGGCCGGGGAGCTGTTTTTT.

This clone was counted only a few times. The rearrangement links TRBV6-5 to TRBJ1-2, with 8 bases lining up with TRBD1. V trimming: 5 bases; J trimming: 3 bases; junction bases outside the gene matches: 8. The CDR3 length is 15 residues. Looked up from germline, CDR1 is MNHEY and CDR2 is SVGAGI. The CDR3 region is CASSNQGATDYGYTF. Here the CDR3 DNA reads TGTGCCAGCAGTAACCAGGGGGCGACTGACTATGGCTACACCTTC.

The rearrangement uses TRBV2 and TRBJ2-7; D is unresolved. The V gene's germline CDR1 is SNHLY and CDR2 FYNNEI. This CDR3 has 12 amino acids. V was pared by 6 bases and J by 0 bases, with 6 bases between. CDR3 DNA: TGTGCCAGCAGGAGGAGCTCCTACGAGCAGTACTTC. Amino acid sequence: CASRRSSYEQYF.

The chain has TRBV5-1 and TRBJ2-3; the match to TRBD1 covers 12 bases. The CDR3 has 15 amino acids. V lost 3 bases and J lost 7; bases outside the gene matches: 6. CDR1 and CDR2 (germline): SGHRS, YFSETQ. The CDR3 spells CASSYPGQGAYTQYF. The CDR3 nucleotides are TGCGCCAGCAGCTATCCGGGACAGGGGGCATATACGCAGTATTTT.

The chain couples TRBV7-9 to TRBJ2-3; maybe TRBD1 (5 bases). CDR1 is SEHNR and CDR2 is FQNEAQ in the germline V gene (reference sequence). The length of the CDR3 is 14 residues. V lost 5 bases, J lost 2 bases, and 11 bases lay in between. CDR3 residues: CASSPDSFTDTQYF. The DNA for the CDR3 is TGTGCCAGCAGCCCCGACAGCTTCACAGATACGCAGTATTTT. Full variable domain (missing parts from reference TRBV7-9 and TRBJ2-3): DTGVSQNPRHKITKRGQNVTFRCDPISEHNRLYWYRQTLGQGPEFLTYFQNEAQLEKSRLLSDRFSAERPKGSFSTLEIQRTEQGDSAMYLCASSPDSFTDTQYFGPGTRLTVL.

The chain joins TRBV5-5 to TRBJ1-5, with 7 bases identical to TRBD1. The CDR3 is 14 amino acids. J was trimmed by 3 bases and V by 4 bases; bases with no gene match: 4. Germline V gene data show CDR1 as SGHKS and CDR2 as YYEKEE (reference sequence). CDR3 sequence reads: CASSPGQINQPQHF. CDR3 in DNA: TGTGCCAGCAGCCCGGGACAGATCAATCAGCCCCAGCATTTT.

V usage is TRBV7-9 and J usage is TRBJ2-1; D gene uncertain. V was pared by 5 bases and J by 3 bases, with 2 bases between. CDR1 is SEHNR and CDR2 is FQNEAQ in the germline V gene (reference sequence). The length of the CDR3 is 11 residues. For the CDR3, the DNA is TGTGCCAGCAGCCACTACAATGAGCAGTTCTTC. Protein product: CASSHYNEQFF.

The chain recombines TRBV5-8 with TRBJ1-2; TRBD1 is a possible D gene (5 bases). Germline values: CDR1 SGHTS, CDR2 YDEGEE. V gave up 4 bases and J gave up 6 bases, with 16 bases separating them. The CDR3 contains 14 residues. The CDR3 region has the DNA TGTGCCAGCAGCCCGGGAGGAGGGGCGGATGGCTACACCTTC. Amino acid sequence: CASSPGGGADGYTF.

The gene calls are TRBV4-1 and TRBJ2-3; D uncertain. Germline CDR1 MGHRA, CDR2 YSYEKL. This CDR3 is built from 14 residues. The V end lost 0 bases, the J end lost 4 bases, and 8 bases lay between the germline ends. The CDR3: CASSQEEMADTQYF. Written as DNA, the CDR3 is TGCGCCAGCAGCCAAGAGGAGATGGCAGATACGCAGTATTTT.

The DNA for the CDR3 is TGTGCCAGCAGCCAAGCATCTTCTCCCAACGAGCAGTACTTC. As protein: CASSQASSPNEQYF. This sequence joins TRBV6-1 and TRBJ2-7, with no clear D. Germline V gives CDR1 MNHNS, CDR2 SASEGT. CDR3 length: 14 amino acids. The germline V and J ends were trimmed by 6 bases and 5 bases, with 17 bases remaining between them.

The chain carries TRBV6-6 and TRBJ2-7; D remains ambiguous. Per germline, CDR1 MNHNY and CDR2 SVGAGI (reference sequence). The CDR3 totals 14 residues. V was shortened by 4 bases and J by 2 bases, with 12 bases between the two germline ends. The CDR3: CASSSTGSAYEQYF. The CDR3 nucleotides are TGTGCCAGCAGTTCAACCGGGTCTGCCTACGAGCAGTACTTC.

The CDR3 region has the DNA TGTGCCAGCAGTGATGGGGGGGGTTCAGGAGATACGCAGTATTTT. Its translation is CASSDGGGSGDTQYF. V gene TRBV6-1 combines with J gene TRBJ2-3; 7 nucleotides match TRBD2. V lost 3 bases to trimming and J lost 5 bases; unmatched junction nucleotides: 8. There are 15 residues in the CDR3. Germline V gene lookup returns CDR1 MNHNS and CDR2 SASEGT.